Sequencing of this T cell receptor beta chain was carried out in a study of control samples from healthy donors and cancer patients. CDR3 length equals 18 residues. Some clones are missing from TCRdb's copy, which holds only in-frame ones; the method was immunoSEQ multiplex PCR. The sample has 160,000 or so clones, roughly 92% seen once. The source material was blood. The V gene is TRBV21-1, the J gene TRBJ2-5. TRBV21-1 is flagged as a pseudogene. This receptor was obtained from a man aged 45-60 years in good health. In DNA form, the CDR3 reads TGTGCCAGCAGCAAAAAGGGCCTAGACCGAAGGTCCGAAGAGACCCAGTACTTC. Translated: CASSKKGLDRRSEETQYF.